The 17 T cell receptor beta chains in this list originate from one sample, sequenced in a study of T cell repertoires in cytomegalovirus infection. TCRdb used MiXCR to reprocess the reads, holding one entry per CDR3 protein. The repertoire holds some 450,000 distinct CDR3 sequences, with 31% as singletons. Sequenced: PBMCs. The receptors were gathered from a human donor in good health (CMV status not recorded). Some clones in this sample may be carry-over from other donors' samples.

About this clonotype: This likely comes from a read error, as the CDR3 has no conserved phenylalanine or tryptophan at its end. The chain is built from TRBV29-1 and TRBJ2-1; TRBD1 aligns across 7 bases. Trimming at V came to 5 bases and at J to 1 base, leaving 2 bases not matched to a gene. The CDR3 sequence is 13 residues long. Germline V gene lookup returns CDR1 SQVTM and CDR2 ANQGSEA. CDR3 amino acids: CSVTGESYNEQFC. The CDR3 DNA reads as TGCAGCGTTACAGGGGAGTCCTACAATGAGCAGTTCTGC.

This clonotype turned up a few times. This chain uses TRBV24-1 with TRBJ2-5, with TRBD1 as a possible D gene (5 bases). Germline lookup yields CDR1 KGHDR and CDR2 SFDVKD. The V gene lost 0 bases and the J gene lost 1 base, with 8 bases spanning the gap. The CDR3 totals 15 residues. The CDR3 DNA sequence: TGTGCCACCAGTGATTTGCAGGGCGGCCAAGAGACCCAGTACTTC. The encoded protein is CATSDLQGGQETQYF.

The V call is TRBV2, the J call TRBJ2-5, with 7 bases lining up with TRBD1. CDR3 length: 15 residues. Germline CDR1 reads SNHLY; CDR2 reads FYNNEI. Trimming took 1 base from V and 2 from J; bases not matched to a gene: 4. Here the CDR3 reads CASSEGDSLQETQYF. CDR3 nucleotide sequence: TGTGCCAGCAGTGAAGGGGACAGCCTTCAAGAGACCCAGTACTTC.

V is TRBV11-2 and J is TRBJ2-1; D remains unclear. Trimming stripped 1 base from V and 7 bases from J, with 8 bases between. The CDR3 has 13 residues. Germline CDR1 reads SGHAT; CDR2 reads FQNNGV. Written as DNA, the CDR3 is TGTGCCAGCAGCTTAGCCGTTAAGAATGAGCAGTTCTTC. Encoded protein: CASSLAVKNEQFF. Using reference TRBV11-2 and TRBJ2-1 for the parts outside the CDR3, the full variable domain is EAGVAQSPRYKIIEKRQSVAFWCNPISGHATLYWYQQILGQGPKLLIQFQNNGVVDDSQLPKDRFSAERLKGVDSTLKIQPAKLEDSAVYLCASSLAVKNEQFFGPGTRLTVL.

Points on this clonotype: Since the CDR3 does not end with the conserved phenylalanine or tryptophan, this likely comes from a read error. The chain is built from TRBV7-8 and TRBJ2-7; D perhaps matches TRBD1 (5 bases). CDR3 length: 15 amino acids. Looked up from germline, CDR1 is SGHVS and CDR2 is FQNEAQ. Between the trimmed V and J ends, which lost 8 bases and 0 bases, there was a span of 17 bases. CDR3 protein: CASVVPPTASYEQYC. Here the CDR3 DNA reads TGTGCCAGCGTGGTCCCCCCGACAGCCTCCTACGAGCAGTACTGC.

This clonotype was observed a handful of times. The chain has TRBV6-1 and TRBJ2-1; 8 bases fit TRBD2. Germline V lookup: CDR1 MNHNS, CDR2 SASEGT. V trimming: 1 base; J trimming: 7 bases; junction bases outside the gene matches: 6. The CDR3 length is 15 residues. CDR3 in amino acids: CASSEGAGVKNEQFF. CDR3 coding DNA: TGTGCCAGCAGTGAAGGAGCGGGGGTGAAGAATGAGCAGTTCTTC.

This clonotype has only a few counts. V and J are TRBV14 and TRBJ2-5; D not resolved. This CDR3 spans 12 amino acids. V was pared by 1 base and J by 2 bases, with 2 bases between. Looked up from germline, CDR1 is SGHDN and CDR2 is FVKESK. The CDR3 nucleotides read TGTGCCAGCAGCCAAGCACAAGAGACCCAGTACTTC. Protein: CASSQAQETQYF.

This clonotype occurred many times. The chain has TRBV10-2 and TRBJ2-3, with D maybe TRBD2 (7 bases). This CDR3 has 15 residues. Germline assignment: CDR1 WSHSY and CDR2 SAAADI. V was cut by 4 bases and J by 5 bases, with 16 bases left in between. The CDR3 nucleotides are TGCGCCAGCAGTGGTGGTGGGGGGGGCGAAGATACGCAGTATTTT. Translated, it gives CASSGGGGGEDTQYF.

This clonotype was detected a few times. This rearrangement joins TRBV5-8 to TRBJ2-5; D remains ambiguous. This CDR3 is built from 16 residues. In germline, CDR1 is SGHTS, CDR2 YDEGEE. V shed 4 bases and J shed 0 bases, with 16 bases lying between them. The DNA of the CDR3 is TGTGCCAGCAGCCCCCGGAAGGGTGGGTACCAAGAGACCCAGTACTTC. It yields the protein CASSPRKGGYQETQYF. Using reference TRBV5-8 and TRBJ2-5 for the parts outside the CDR3, the full variable domain is EAGVTQSPTHLIKTRGQQATLRCSPISGHTSVYWYQQALGLGLQFLLWYDEGEERNRGNFPPRFSGRQFPNYSSELNVNALELEDSALYLCASSPRKGGYQETQYFGPGTRLLVL.

CDR3 amino acids: CASSLSWRDRVRETQYF. The CDR3 DNA follows: TGTGCCAGCAGTTTGTCGTGGCGGGACAGGGTGCGAGAGACCCAGTACTTC. The V and J genes are TRBV28 and TRBJ2-5, with 9 nucleotides matching TRBD1. Germline assignment: CDR1 MDHEN and CDR2 SYDVKM. With V trimmed by 3 bases and J by 4 bases, 12 bases remained unmatched. The length of the CDR3 is 17 residues.

The V gene is TRBV6-1, the J gene TRBJ1-4; D is uncertain. Deletions cut 5 bases from V and 0 bases from J, with 16 bases between. Germline V gives CDR1 MNHNS, CDR2 SASEGT. The CDR3 contains 17 residues. This CDR3 reads CASSSPPRGATNEKLFF. Written as DNA, the CDR3 is TGTGCCAGCAGTTCGCCGCCCCGGGGAGCAACTAATGAAAAACTGTTTTTT.

V gene TRBV29-1 combines with J gene TRBJ1-1, with TRBD1 identical over 9 bases. The CDR3 length is 13 residues. CDR1 is SQVTM and CDR2 is ANQGSEA in the germline V gene. Trimming took 5 bases from V and 11 from J; bases not matched to a gene: 12. CDR3 nucleotide sequence: TGCAGCGTTAACCGGGACAGGGAAAATGAGGCTTTCTTT. Translating it yields CSVNRDRENEAFF.

The chain carries TRBV6-1 and TRBJ2-7; D gene uncertain. Germline V gene data show CDR1 as MNHNS and CDR2 as SASEGT. The CDR3 spans 13 residues. The V end was cut by 7 bases, the J end by 4 bases, with 14 bases between. This CDR3 is CASNSSNPYEQYF. The DNA for the CDR3 is TGTGCCAGCAACAGCTCGAACCCATACGAGCAGTACTTC.

With regard to this clonotype: The CDR3 does not close with the conserved phenylalanine or tryptophan, likely indicating a read error. The CDR3, as DNA: TGCGCCAGCAGCTTGGAAGGGACAGCGAGGCAAGAGACCCAGTACTTA. Protein: CASSLEGTARQETQYL. V gene TRBV5-1 combines with J gene TRBJ2-5; 7 bases agree with TRBD1. V trimming: 0 bases; J trimming: 2 bases; junction bases outside the gene matches: 7. Germline assignment: CDR1 SGHRS and CDR2 YFSETQ. The CDR3 sequence is 16 residues long.

The chain carries TRBV11-2 and TRBJ2-5, with D uncertain. Per germline, CDR1 SGHAT and CDR2 FQNNGV. The V gene lost 4 bases and the J gene lost 2 bases, with 14 bases spanning the gap. The CDR3 contains 15 residues. Here the CDR3 DNA reads TGTGCCAGCAGCTCTGACCCCTCTGGGCAAGAGACCCAGTACTTC. The encoded protein is CASSSDPSGQETQYF.

The V and J genes are TRBV7-2 and TRBJ2-1, with TRBD1 matching over 9 bases. Germline CDR1 is SGHTA and CDR2 is FQGNSA. This CDR3 is built from 15 residues. V shed 1 base, J shed 8 bases, and the junction held 6 bases outside the gene matches. This chain's CDR3 is CASSLVRGTGHEQFF. The CDR3 bases are TGTGCCAGCAGCTTAGTTCGCGGGACAGGGCATGAGCAGTTCTTC.

This clonotype was seen repeatedly, ten times or more. The V gene is TRBV7-2, the J gene TRBJ2-7; 7 positions match TRBD1. This CDR3 spans 14 amino acids. V shed 5 bases, J shed 0 bases, and the junction held 4 bases outside the gene matches. CDR1 is SGHTA, CDR2 FQGNSA, per germline. The CDR3 loop is CASSRTGLSYEQYF. Here the CDR3 DNA reads TGTGCCAGCAGCCGGACAGGCCTCTCCTACGAGCAGTACTTC.